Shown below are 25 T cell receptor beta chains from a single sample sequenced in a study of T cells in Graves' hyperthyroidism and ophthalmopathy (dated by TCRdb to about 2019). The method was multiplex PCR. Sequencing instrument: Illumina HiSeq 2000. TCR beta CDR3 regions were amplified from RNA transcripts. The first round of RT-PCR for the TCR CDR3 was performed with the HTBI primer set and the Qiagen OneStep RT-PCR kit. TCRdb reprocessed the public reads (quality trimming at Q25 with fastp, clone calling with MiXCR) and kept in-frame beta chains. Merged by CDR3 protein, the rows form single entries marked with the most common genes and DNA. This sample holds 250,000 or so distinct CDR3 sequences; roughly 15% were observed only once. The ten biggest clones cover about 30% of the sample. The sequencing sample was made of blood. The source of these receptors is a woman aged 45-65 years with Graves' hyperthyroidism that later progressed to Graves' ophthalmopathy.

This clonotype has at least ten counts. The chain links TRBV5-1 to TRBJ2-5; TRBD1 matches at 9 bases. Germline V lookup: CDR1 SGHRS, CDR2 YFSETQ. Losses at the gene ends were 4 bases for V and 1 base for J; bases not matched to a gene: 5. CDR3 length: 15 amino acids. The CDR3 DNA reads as TGCGCCAGCAGCACCGGACAGGGGTCCCAAGAGACCCAGTACTTC. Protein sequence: CASSTGQGSQETQYF.

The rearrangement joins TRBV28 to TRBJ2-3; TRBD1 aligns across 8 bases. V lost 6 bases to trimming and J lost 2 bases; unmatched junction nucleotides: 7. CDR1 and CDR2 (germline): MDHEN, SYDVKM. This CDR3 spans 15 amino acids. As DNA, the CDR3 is TGTGCCAGCAGCCGGACAGGGACCTACACAGATACGCAGTATTTT. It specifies CASSRTGTYTDTQYF.

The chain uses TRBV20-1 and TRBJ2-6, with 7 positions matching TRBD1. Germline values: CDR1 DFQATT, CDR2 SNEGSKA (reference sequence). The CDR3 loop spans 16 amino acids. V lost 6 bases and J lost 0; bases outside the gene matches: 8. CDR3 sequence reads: CSAGWDRTSGANVLTF. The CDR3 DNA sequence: TGCAGTGCGGGGTGGGACAGAACCTCTGGGGCCAACGTCCTGACTTTC.

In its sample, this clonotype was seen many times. The CDR3 nucleotides read TGTGCCAGCTCACTCGGAACAGGGGGCGTCATCTCACCCCTCCACTTT. Protein product: CASSLGTGGVISPLHF. The chain employs TRBV18 and TRBJ1-6, with 9 bases identical to TRBD1. The trim removed 4 bases at V and 10 bases at J, leaving 11 bases unmatched. CDR3 size: 16 residues. Germline CDR1 KGHSH, CDR2 LQKENI.

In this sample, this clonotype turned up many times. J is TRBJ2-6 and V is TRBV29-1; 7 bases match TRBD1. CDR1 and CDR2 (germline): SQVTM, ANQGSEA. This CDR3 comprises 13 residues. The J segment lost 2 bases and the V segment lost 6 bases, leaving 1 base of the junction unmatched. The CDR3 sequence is CSVQGAGANVLTF. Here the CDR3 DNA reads TGCAGCGTCCAGGGGGCTGGGGCCAACGTCCTGACTTTC.

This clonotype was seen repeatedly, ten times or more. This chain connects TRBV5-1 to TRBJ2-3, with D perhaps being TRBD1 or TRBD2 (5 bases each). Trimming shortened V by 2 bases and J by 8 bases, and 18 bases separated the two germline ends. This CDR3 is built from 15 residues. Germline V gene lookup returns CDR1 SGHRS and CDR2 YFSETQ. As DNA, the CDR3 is TGCGCCAGCAGCTTCCAAGCTTTAGGGACCCTTACGCAGTATTTT. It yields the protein CASSFQALGTLTQYF.

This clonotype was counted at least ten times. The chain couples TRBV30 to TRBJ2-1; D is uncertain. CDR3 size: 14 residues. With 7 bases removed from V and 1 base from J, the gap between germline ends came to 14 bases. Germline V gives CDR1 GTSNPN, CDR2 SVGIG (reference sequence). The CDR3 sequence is CALTRRISYNEQFF. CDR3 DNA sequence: TGTGCCTTGACTCGGAGAATATCCTACAATGAGCAGTTCTTC.

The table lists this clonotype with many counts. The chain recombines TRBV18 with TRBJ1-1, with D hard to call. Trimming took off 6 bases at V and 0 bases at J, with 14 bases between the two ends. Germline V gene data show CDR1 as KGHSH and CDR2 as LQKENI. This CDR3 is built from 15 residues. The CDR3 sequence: CASSPARTVNTEAFF. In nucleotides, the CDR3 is TGTGCCAGCTCTCCTGCCCGGACGGTGAACACTGAAGCTTTCTTT.

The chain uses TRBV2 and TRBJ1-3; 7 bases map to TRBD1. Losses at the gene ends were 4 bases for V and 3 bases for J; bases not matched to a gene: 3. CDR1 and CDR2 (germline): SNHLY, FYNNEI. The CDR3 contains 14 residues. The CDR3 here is CASSGAGGGNTIYF. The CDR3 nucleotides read TGTGCCAGCAGTGGGGCAGGGGGTGGAAACACCATATATTTT.

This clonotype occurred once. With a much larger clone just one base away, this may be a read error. This CDR3 is CASSAREGSTEALF. The DNA of the CDR3 is TGTGCCAGCAGCGCCCGCGAGGGGAGCACTGAAGCTCTCTTT. This chain uses TRBV5-1 with TRBJ1-1; TRBD1 is a possible D gene (5 bases). Germline assignment: CDR1 SGHRS and CDR2 YFSETQ. The CDR3 runs 14 residues.

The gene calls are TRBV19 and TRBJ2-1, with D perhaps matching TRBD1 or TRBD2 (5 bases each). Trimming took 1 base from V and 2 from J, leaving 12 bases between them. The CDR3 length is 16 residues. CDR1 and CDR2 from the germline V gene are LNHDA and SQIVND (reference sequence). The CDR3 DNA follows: TGTGCCAGTAGTATAGTGGGGGAACTTGCCTACAATGAGCAGTTCTTC. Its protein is CASSIVGELAYNEQFF.

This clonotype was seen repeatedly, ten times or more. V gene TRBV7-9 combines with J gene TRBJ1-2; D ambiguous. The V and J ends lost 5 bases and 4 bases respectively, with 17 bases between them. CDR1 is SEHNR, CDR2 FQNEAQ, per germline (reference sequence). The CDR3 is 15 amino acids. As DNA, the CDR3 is TGTGCCAGCAGCCCGCGACAAGGGCAAGTCTATGGCTACACCTTC. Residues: CASSPRQGQVYGYTF.

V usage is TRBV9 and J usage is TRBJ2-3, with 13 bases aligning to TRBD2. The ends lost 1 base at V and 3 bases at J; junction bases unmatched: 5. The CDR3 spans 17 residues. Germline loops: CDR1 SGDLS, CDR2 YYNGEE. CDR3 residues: CASSVPRTSGSTDTQYF. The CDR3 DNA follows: TGTGCCAGCAGCGTACCAAGGACTAGCGGGAGTACAGATACGCAGTATTTT.

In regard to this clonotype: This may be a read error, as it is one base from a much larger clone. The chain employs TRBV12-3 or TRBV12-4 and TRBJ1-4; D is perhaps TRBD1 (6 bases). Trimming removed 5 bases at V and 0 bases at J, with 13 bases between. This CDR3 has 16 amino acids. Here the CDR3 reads CASSPRGAATNEKLFF. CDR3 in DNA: TGTGCCAGCAGTCCCCGGGGGGCCGCAACTAATGAAAAACTGTTTTTT.

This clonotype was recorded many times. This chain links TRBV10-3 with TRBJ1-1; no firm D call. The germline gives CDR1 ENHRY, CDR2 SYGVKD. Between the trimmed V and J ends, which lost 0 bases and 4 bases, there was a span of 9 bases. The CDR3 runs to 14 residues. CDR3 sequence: CAISESGGITEAFF. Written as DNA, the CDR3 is TGTGCCATCAGTGAGTCTGGAGGGATCACTGAAGCTTTCTTT.

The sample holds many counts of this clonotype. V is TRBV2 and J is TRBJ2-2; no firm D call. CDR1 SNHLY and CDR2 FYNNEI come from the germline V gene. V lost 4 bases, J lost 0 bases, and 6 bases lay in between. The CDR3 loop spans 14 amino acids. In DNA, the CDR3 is TGTGCCAGCAGTGGACTCGCGAACACCGGGGAGCTGTTTTTT. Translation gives CASSGLANTGELFF.

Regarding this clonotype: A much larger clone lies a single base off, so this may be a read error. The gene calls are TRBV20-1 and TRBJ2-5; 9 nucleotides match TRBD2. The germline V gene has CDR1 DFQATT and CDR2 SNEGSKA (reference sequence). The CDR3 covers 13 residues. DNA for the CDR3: TGCAGGATAGCGGGGGCCCTACAAGAGACCCAGTACTTC. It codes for CRIAGALQETQYF.

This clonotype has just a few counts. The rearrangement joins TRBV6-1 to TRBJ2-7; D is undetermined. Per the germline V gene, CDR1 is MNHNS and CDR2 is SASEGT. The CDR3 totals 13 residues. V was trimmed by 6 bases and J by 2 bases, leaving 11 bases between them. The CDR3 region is CASSAERAYEQYF. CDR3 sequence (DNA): TGTGCCAGCAGCGCTGAACGGGCCTACGAGCAGTACTTC.

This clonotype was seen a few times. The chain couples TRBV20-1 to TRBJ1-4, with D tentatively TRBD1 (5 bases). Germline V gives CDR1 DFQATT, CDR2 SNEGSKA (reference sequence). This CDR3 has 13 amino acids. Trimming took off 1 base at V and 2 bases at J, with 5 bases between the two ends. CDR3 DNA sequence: TGCAGTGCTAGAGCAGGGACTAATGAAAAACTGTTTTTT. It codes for CSARAGTNEKLFF.

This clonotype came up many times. In DNA form, the CDR3 reads TGCAGTGCCCGTACTAGCGGGATTCTCTCCTACAATGAGCAGTTCTTC. This encodes CSARTSGILSYNEQFF. This chain joins TRBV20-1 and TRBJ2-1, with 10 nucleotides matching TRBD2. Germline loops: CDR1 DFQATT, CDR2 SNEGSKA (reference sequence). This CDR3 has 16 residues. The V segment lost 6 bases and the J segment 0 bases; nucleotides outside the gene matches: 8.

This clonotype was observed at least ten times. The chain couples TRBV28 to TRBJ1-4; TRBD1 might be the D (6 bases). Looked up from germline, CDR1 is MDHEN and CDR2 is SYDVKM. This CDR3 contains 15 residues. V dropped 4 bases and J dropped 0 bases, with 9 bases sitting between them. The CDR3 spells CASSSRDTTNEKLFF. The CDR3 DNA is TGTGCCAGCAGTTCAAGGGACACAACTAATGAAAAACTGTTTTTT.

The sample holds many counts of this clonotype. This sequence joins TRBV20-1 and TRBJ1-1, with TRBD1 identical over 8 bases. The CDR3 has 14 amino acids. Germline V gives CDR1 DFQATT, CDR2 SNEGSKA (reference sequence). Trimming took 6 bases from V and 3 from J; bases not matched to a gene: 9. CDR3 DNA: TGCAGTGCCCCACAGGGGGGAGGACACACTGAAGCTTTCTTT. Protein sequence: CSAPQGGGHTEAFF.

The CDR3 loop reads CSAGGRAKETQYF. In DNA form, the CDR3 reads TGCAGTGCTGGGGGACGCGCTAAAGAGACCCAGTACTTC. The chain couples TRBV20-1 to TRBJ2-5; D is tentatively TRBD1 or TRBD2 (5 bases each). V lost 5 bases and J 3 bases, leaving 13 bases between the germline ends. Germline V gene sequence: CDR1 DFQATT, CDR2 SNEGSKA (reference sequence). The CDR3 spans 13 residues.

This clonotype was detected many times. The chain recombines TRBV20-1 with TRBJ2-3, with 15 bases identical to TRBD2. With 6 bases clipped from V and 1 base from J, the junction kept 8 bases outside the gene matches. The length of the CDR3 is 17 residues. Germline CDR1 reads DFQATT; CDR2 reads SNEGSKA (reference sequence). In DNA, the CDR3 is TGCAGTGCCTACGGGACTAGCGGGAGGTCGGGCACAGATACGCAGTATTTT. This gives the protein CSAYGTSGRSGTDTQYF.

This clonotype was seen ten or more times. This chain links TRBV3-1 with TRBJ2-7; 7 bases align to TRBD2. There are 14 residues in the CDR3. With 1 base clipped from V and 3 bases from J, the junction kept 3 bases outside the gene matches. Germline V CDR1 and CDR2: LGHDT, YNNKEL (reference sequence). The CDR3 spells CASSQARGYYEQYF. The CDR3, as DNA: TGTGCCAGCAGCCAAGCGCGGGGGTACTACGAGCAGTACTTC.